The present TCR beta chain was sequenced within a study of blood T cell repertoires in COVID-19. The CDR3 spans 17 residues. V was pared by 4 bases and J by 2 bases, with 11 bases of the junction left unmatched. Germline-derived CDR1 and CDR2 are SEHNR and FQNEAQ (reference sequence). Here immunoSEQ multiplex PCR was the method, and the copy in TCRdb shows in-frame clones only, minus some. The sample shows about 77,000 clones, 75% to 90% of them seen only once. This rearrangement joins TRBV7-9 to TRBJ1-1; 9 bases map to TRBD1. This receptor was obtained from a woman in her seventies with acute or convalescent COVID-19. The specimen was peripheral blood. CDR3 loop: CASSSWDRVGFNTEAFF. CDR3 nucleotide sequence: TGTGCCAGCAGCTCCTGGGACAGGGTCGGATTCAACACTGAAGCTTTCTTT. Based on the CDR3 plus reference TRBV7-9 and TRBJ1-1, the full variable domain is DTGVSQNPRHKITKRGQNVTFRCDPISEHNRLYWYRQTLGQGPEFLTYFQNEAQLEKSRLLSDRFSAERPKGSFSTLEIQRTEQGDSAMYLCASSSWDRVGFNTEAFFGQGTRLTVV.